These 20 T cell receptor beta chains were sequenced from one sample in a study of cytomegalovirus exposure and HLA in healthy donors. With 60 Vbeta and 13 Jbeta primers, the PCR was carried out. TCRdb's copy holds only in-frame clones and misses some; the assay was immunoSEQ multiplex PCR. This listing includes some 72,000 clones. The sample comprised PBMCs. The receptors stem from a man between 40 and 49 years old in good health and CMV-seronegative.

This rearrangement joins TRBV5-1 to TRBJ2-7; D possibly corresponds to TRBD1 (5 bases). The CDR3 spans 14 residues. Germline assignment: CDR1 SGHRS and CDR2 YFSETQ. Trimming shortened V by 4 bases and J by 4 bases, and 15 bases separated the two germline ends. CDR3 loop: CASSPGGAVYEQYF. CDR3 bases: TGCGCCAGCAGCCCTGGTGGGGCGGTATACGAGCAGTACTTC. The full variable domain, completed using reference TRBV5-1 and TRBJ2-7, is KAGVTQTPRYLIKTRGQQVTLSCSPISGHRSVSWYQQTPGQGLQFLFEYFSETQRNKGNFPGRFSGRQFSNSRSEMNVSTLELGDSALYLCASSPGGAVYEQYFGPGTRLTVT.

This sequence joins TRBV7-9 and TRBJ2-1, with D possibly being TRBD2 (6 bases). Per germline, CDR1 SEHNR and CDR2 FQNEAQ (reference sequence). V was shortened by 7 bases and J by 5 bases, with 9 bases between the two germline ends. The CDR3 totals 12 residues. For the CDR3, the DNA is TGTGCCAGCAACGGACTACACAATGAGCAGTTCTTC. Translated: CASNGLHNEQFF.

The rearrangement links TRBV7-9 to TRBJ2-3; a possible D gene is TRBD2 (7 bases). Between the trimmed V and J ends, which lost 5 bases and 2 bases, there was a span of 20 bases. The CDR3 is made up of 17 amino acids. CDR1 and CDR2 from the germline V gene are SEHNR and FQNEAQ (reference sequence). CDR3 sequence: CASSPGWGGPYTDTQYF. For the CDR3, the DNA is TGTGCCAGCAGCCCAGGATGGGGGGGCCCATACACAGATACGCAGTATTTT.

This chain connects TRBV10-3 to TRBJ1-6; perhaps TRBD1 as D (6 bases). CDR3 length: 13 amino acids. V was pared by 7 bases and J by 6 bases, with 10 bases between. Germline V gives CDR1 ENHRY, CDR2 SYGVKD. The CDR3 bases are TGTGCCATCACTGGGACACCTAATTCACCCCTCCACTTT. Its protein is CAITGTPNSPLHF.

J is TRBJ2-7 and V is TRBV19; 9 nucleotides agree with TRBD1. Germline CDR1 LNHDA, CDR2 SQIVND (reference sequence). The CDR3 totals 12 residues. V lost 10 bases, J lost 6 bases, and 7 bases stayed unmatched. CDR3 in amino acids: CATGDRVGEQYF. CDR3 nucleotide sequence: TGTGCCACTGGGGACAGGGTAGGCGAGCAGTACTTC.

The V and J genes are TRBV27 and TRBJ2-6; a weak D match, TRBD1 (6 bases). The V end lost 5 bases, the J end lost 0 bases, and 17 bases lay between the germline ends. Looked up from germline, CDR1 is MNHEY and CDR2 is SMNVEV (reference sequence). The CDR3 has 18 amino acids. CDR3 DNA sequence: TGTGCCAGCAGTCAGAGGGGGATCCAAGTCTCTGGGGCCAACGTCCTGACTTTC. Its protein is CASSQRGIQVSGANVLTF.

This sequence joins TRBV9 and TRBJ1-2; D is uncertain. The CDR3 totals 19 residues. Germline V gene sequence: CDR1 SGDLS, CDR2 YYNGEE. V lost 9 bases, J lost 0 bases, and 30 bases lay in between. The CDR3 sequence is CATRGEEYYSPAPNYGYTF. The CDR3 nucleotides read TGTGCCACCCGTGGGGAGGAGTATTATTCCCCTGCCCCTAACTATGGCTACACCTTC.

The V gene is TRBV6-1, the J gene TRBJ2-5; tentatively, D is TRBD2 (7 bases). The CDR3 loop spans 15 amino acids. Trimming cost V 2 bases and J 5 bases, with 15 bases left between them. Germline assignment: CDR1 MNHNS and CDR2 SASEGT. CDR3 DNA sequence: TGTGCCAGCAGTGAACGGGGGGCGGTACGGGAGACCCAGTACTTC. Translation gives CASSERGAVRETQYF.

The CDR3 protein is CAIRQGVDTEAFF. The CDR3 nucleotides read TGTGCCATCAGACAGGGAGTAGACACTGAAGCTTTCTTT. The chain is built from TRBV10-3 and TRBJ1-1; TRBD1 might be the D (6 bases). This CDR3 comprises 13 residues. The V gene lost 6 bases and the J gene lost 3 bases, with 11 bases spanning the gap. Germline loops: CDR1 ENHRY, CDR2 SYGVKD.

The V call is TRBV5-4, the J call TRBJ2-7; D is uncertain. The CDR3 runs to 12 residues. Trimming stripped 6 bases from V and 6 bases from J, with 13 bases between. Germline values: CDR1 SGHNT, CDR2 YYREEE (reference sequence). As DNA, the CDR3 is TGTGCCAGCACCTTATACGGGTCCGAGCAGTACTTC. Translating gives CASTLYGSEQYF.

The V gene is TRBV18, the J gene TRBJ1-1; D remains unclear. The CDR3 has 12 amino acids. CDR1 KGHSH and CDR2 LQKENI come from the germline V gene. Trimming took off 8 bases at V and 5 bases at J, with 12 bases between the two ends. CDR3 loop: CASQEGVTEAFF. In nucleotides, the CDR3 is TGTGCCAGCCAGGAGGGAGTGACTGAAGCTTTCTTT.

The chain couples TRBV9 to TRBJ1-1, with D possibly being TRBD1 (5 bases). The CDR3 contains 15 residues. V lost 0 bases and J lost 4, with 13 bases in between. The germline V gene has CDR1 SGDLS and CDR2 YYNGEE. This chain's CDR3 is CASSVEAGGTTEAFF. CDR3 DNA sequence: TGTGCCAGCAGCGTAGAGGCAGGAGGGACCACTGAAGCTTTCTTT.

The chain has TRBV10-3 and TRBJ2-3; TRBD1 is a possible D gene (5 bases). Trimming removed 4 bases at V and 5 bases at J, with 13 bases between. Germline V gene lookup returns CDR1 ENHRY and CDR2 SYGVKD. The CDR3 has 14 residues. The CDR3 coding sequence is TGTGCCATCAGTGCTGGGGCGAGTGGAGATACGCAGTATTTT. This encodes CAISAGASGDTQYF.

This rearrangement joins TRBV6-4 to TRBJ2-3; D is possibly TRBD2 (5 bases). The CDR3 is 15 residues long. Germline assignment: CDR1 MRHNA and CDR2 SNTAGT. V was pared by 3 bases and J by 2 bases, with 12 bases between. The chain's CDR3 is CASSEGRSSTDTQYF. The CDR3 nucleotides read TGTGCCAGCAGTGAGGGGAGATCCTCCACAGATACGCAGTATTTT.

The chain links TRBV4-3 to TRBJ1-1; tentative D call: TRBD1 (5 bases). Trimming cost V 0 bases and J 1 base, with 24 bases left between them. Per germline, CDR1 LGHNA and CDR2 YSLEER. This CDR3 comprises 20 residues. Here the CDR3 DNA reads TGCGCCAGCAGCCAAGATGCGGGCGCGGGGGGTAATGTTCCGAACACTGAAGCTTTCTTT. As protein: CASSQDAGAGGNVPNTEAFF.

V is TRBV30 and J is TRBJ2-1, with D possibly TRBD1 on 5 matching bases. The CDR3 covers 12 residues. Trimming left V 2 bases short and J 5 bases short, with 7 bases between. The V gene's germline CDR1 is GTSNPN and CDR2 SVGIG (reference sequence). The CDR3 DNA is TGTGCCTGGAGTACGGACAACAATGAGCAGTTCTTC. Residues: CAWSTDNNEQFF.

The chain employs TRBV27 and TRBJ2-7; 12 bases line up with TRBD2. Losses at the gene ends were 0 bases for V and 5 bases for J; bases not matched to a gene: 5. CDR3 size: 16 residues. Germline V CDR1 and CDR2: MNHEY, SMNVEV (reference sequence). In nucleotides, the CDR3 is TGTGCCAGCAGTTTATCCCCGACTAGCGGGAGCGACGAGCAGTACTTC. It specifies CASSLSPTSGSDEQYF.

The V call is TRBV7-2, the J call TRBJ1-1; D possibly corresponds to TRBD1 (6 bases). CDR3 length: 15 residues. With 5 bases removed from V and 5 bases from J, the gap between germline ends came to 18 bases. CDR1 and CDR2 from the germline V gene are SGHTA and FQGNSA. The CDR3 protein is CASSHSGVRGTEAFF. Here the CDR3 DNA reads TGTGCCAGCAGCCATTCAGGGGTAAGGGGGACTGAAGCTTTCTTT.

The chain carries TRBV9 and TRBJ1-2, with D perhaps TRBD1 (5 bases). Per the germline V gene, CDR1 is SGDLS and CDR2 is YYNGEE. The CDR3 loop spans 13 amino acids. Trimming pared 0 bases from V and 4 bases from J, leaving 7 bases between. This CDR3 reads CASSVDQGYGYTF. The DNA for the CDR3 is TGTGCCAGCAGCGTAGATCAGGGCTATGGCTACACCTTC.

The V and J genes are TRBV6-4 and TRBJ2-2, with a tentative D call TRBD1 (6 bases). Germline assignment: CDR1 MRHNA and CDR2 SNTAGT. The V gene lost 0 bases and the J gene lost 6 bases, with 8 bases spanning the gap. CDR3 size: 14 residues. CDR3 sequence: CASSDSSGAGELFF. The CDR3 DNA sequence: TGTGCCAGCAGTGACTCTTCAGGGGCCGGGGAGCTGTTTTTT.